The rows below give T cell receptor beta chains drawn from one sample of a study of response to subunit inactivated influenza vaccine. TCRdb called the RT-PCR reads again in MiXCR, with one record for every CDR3 protein. Of hundreds of thousands of distinct CDR3 sequences in the sample, 10% to 15% are singletons; the top ten hold about 8%. The sample was non-naive T cells sorted from PBMCs, taken around 14 days before vaccination. These receptors all stem from a man over 45 who received an inactivated influenza vaccine. Both conserved end residues are part of each CDR3. The D gene is left open where the match is weak. Where a row states a size, it is once, few, many or the class of an expanded clone; other rows omit it.

j_gene	abundance	v_gene	d_gene	CDR3aa	CDR3nt
TRBJ2-3	NA	TRBV6-1	NA	CASRPNRVSDTQYF	TGTGCCAGCAGGCCCAACAGGGTCTCAGATACGCAGTATTTT
TRBJ2-1	NA	TRBV9	NA	CASSVVGLSSYNEQFF	TGTGCCAGCAGCGTAGTTGGACTTAGCTCCTACAATGAGCAGTTCTTC
TRBJ2-1	few	TRBV2	NA	CASSAAYNEQFF	TGTGCCAGCAGTGCAGCGTACAATGAGCAGTTCTTC
TRBJ1-6	many	TRBV6-2/TRBV6-3	TRBD1	CASIQRTGFGSPLHF	TGTGCCAGCATCCAAAGGACAGGTTTTGGTTCACCCCTCCACTTT
TRBJ1-5	many	TRBV6-2/TRBV6-3	NA	CASSYSRAANQPQHF	TGTGCCAGCAGTTACTCCCGCGCAGCCAATCAGCCCCAGCATTTT
TRBJ2-5	few	TRBV24-1	NA	CATSVRLSLRETQYF	TGTGCCACCAGTGTAAGACTATCTCTCCGGGAGACCCAGTACTTC
TRBJ2-5	many	TRBV5-1	TRBD1	CASSSGQGAGETQYF	TGCGCCAGCAGCTCGGGACAGGGGGCAGGAGAGACCCAGTACTTC
TRBJ2-7	NA	TRBV18	NA	CASSPEVYEQYF	TGTGCCAGCTCACCGGAAGTTTACGAGCAGTACTTC
TRBJ2-4	NA	TRBV7-2	TRBD1	CASSPGQTLNIQYF	TGTGCCAGCAGCCCGGGACAGACCTTAAACATTCAGTACTTC
TRBJ2-2	few	TRBV14	NA	CASSQGRQLSSGELFF	TGTGCCAGCAGCCAAGGGAGACAACTCTCGTCCGGGGAGCTGTTTTTT
TRBJ2-2	few	TRBV5-1	NA	CASRPSTGLNTGELFF	TGCGCCAGCAGACCATCCACCGGGCTGAACACCGGGGAGCTGTTTTTT
TRBJ2-5	few	TRBV7-9	TRBD2	CASSLNLAGGETQYF	TGTGCCAGCAGCTTAAATCTAGCGGGGGGAGAGACCCAGTACTTC
TRBJ2-1	NA	TRBV11-3	TRBD2	CASSLGTSGRDWDEQFF	TGTGCCAGCAGCTTAGGAACTAGCGGGAGGGACTGGGATGAGCAGTTCTTC
TRBJ2-7	few	TRBV6-1	TRBD2	CASTRSGASGTYEQYF	TGTGCCAGCACCCGCTCCGGGGCTAGCGGGACCTACGAGCAGTACTTC
TRBJ2-5	few	TRBV5-1	NA	CASSKGPGQETQYF	TGCGCCAGCAGTAAAGGCCCCGGTCAAGAGACCCAGTACTTC
TRBJ1-6	few	TRBV28	NA	CASSFENSPLHF	TGTGCCAGCAGTTTTGAAAATTCACCCCTCCACTTT
TRBJ1-6	NA	TRBV5-6	NA	CASSFRVRTDTRNSPLHF	TGTGCCAGCAGCTTTAGGGTGAGGACGGATACACGGAATTCACCCCTCCACTTT
TRBJ1-3	few	TRBV7-6	TRBD1	CASSEGQPYSGNTIYF	TGTGCCAGCAGCGAGGGACAGCCTTACTCTGGAAACACCATATATTTT
TRBJ2-5	NA	TRBV4-1	NA	CASSQDGTYRETQYF	TGCGCCAGCAGCCAAGATGGTACCTACCGGGAGACCCAGTACTTC
TRBJ1-2	few	TRBV20-1	NA	CSASVRNDGGYTF	TGCAGTGCTAGCGTACGGAACGACGGTGGCTACACCTTC
TRBJ2-1	many	TRBV4-1	TRBD2	CASSQGTSGGHNEQFF	TGCGCCAGCAGCCAAGGGACTAGCGGGGGCCACAATGAGCAGTTCTTC
TRBJ2-3	NA	TRBV20-1	TRBD2	CSARGTSAITDTQYF	TGCAGTGCTAGAGGTACTAGCGCAATCACAGATACGCAGTATTTT
TRBJ2-7	few	TRBV6-2/TRBV6-3	TRBD1	CASTYRPGTGRYEQYF	TGTGCCAGCACCTACCGCCCCGGGACAGGGAGATACGAGCAGTACTTC
TRBJ2-5	few	TRBV27	TRBD2	CASSRLAGKETQYF	TGTGCCAGCAGCAGACTAGCGGGAAAGGAGACCCAGTACTTC
TRBJ1-5	few	TRBV3-1	NA	CASSQVGVSQPQHF	TGTGCCAGCAGCCAAGTTGGCGTTTCTCAGCCCCAGCATTTT
TRBJ1-6	few	TRBV20-1	NA	CSASIGQYNSPLHF	TGCAGTGCTAGCATCGGACAGTATAATTCACCCCTCCACTTT
TRBJ2-1	NA	TRBV19	NA	CASRNPNPSKRESEQFF	TGTGCCAGTAGAAACCCAAACCCCAGTAAGAGGGAATCTGAGCAGTTCTTC
TRBJ2-7	NA	TRBV18	NA	CASSPPSGTFYEQYF	TGTGCCAGCTCACCACCATCAGGGACCTTCTACGAGCAGTACTTC
TRBJ1-5	few	TRBV20-1	TRBD1	CSARRGTGGAGNQPQHF	TGCAGTGCTAGAAGGGGGACAGGGGGCGCTGGCAATCAGCCCCAGCATTTT
TRBJ2-7	many	TRBV15	TRBD1	CATSRGTGGKGEQYF	TGTGCCACCAGCAGAGGGACAGGGGGAAAGGGGGAGCAGTACTTC
TRBJ1-6	few	TRBV19	NA	CASTPTGNNSPLHF	TGTGCCAGTACCCCGACAGGAAATAATTCACCCCTCCACTTT
TRBJ2-7	NA	TRBV4-2	TRBD1	CASSRSAGTGAGEQYF	TGTGCCAGCAGCCGATCAGCCGGGACAGGGGCCGGCGAGCAGTACTTC
TRBJ2-3	NA	TRBV4-3	TRBD2	CASSQGERGTTDTQYF	TGCGCCAGCAGCCAAGGCGAGCGGGGAACCACAGATACGCAGTATTTT
TRBJ2-7	NA	TRBV3-1	NA	CASCKGTGGMYEQYF	TGTGCCAGCTGCAAAGGAACTGGGGGCATGTACGAGCAGTACTTC
TRBJ2-2	many	TRBV11-2	NA	CASSVGVTGELFF	TGTGCCAGCAGCGTAGGAGTGACCGGGGAGCTGTTTTTT
TRBJ2-1	many	TRBV20-1	NA	CSARASLREQFF	TGCAGTGCTAGGGCTAGCCTCCGTGAGCAGTTCTTC
TRBJ1-4	few	TRBV4-1	NA	CASSQGLLGGEKLFF	TGCGCCAGCAGCCAGGGCCTTCTCGGCGGCGAAAAACTGTTTTTT
TRBJ2-7	NA	TRBV29-1	NA	CSVEDGGSPSYEQYF	TGCAGCGTTGAAGATGGAGGCTCCCCATCCTACGAGCAGTACTTC
TRBJ2-7	NA	TRBV12-3/TRBV12-4	NA	CASRGPSYEQYF	TGTGCCAGCAGGGGGCCTTCCTACGAGCAGTACTTC